This T cell receptor beta chain was captured by sequencing in a study of PD-1 blockade in mismatch repair-deficient tumors. Study information: Patients had about 13 mismatch repair-deficient cancer types and were previously treated and progressing. Whole-study findings and limits: After pembrolizumab, tumor-resident clones rose rapidly, then generally contracted before radiologic responses.

The CDR3 is made up of 13 amino acids. The germline V gene has CDR1 MNHNS and CDR2 SASEGT. Only in-frame clones appear in the TCRdb table, and some are missing; sequencing was by immunoSEQ multiplex PCR. Of 55,000 to 85,000 clones detected, roughly 80% appear once; the ten largest clones hold 4.5% to 6%. Note on this clone: Antigen unknown.

All patients were mismatch repair deficient, assessed by either PCR or immunohistochemistry. A few pembrolizumab responders had their TCRs sequenced. The TCR sequence derives from an adult with mismatch repair-deficient cancer. The sequencing used peripheral blood, collected 2 weeks after starting pembrolizumab. The chain recombines TRBV6-1 with TRBJ2-5, with D possibly TRBD1 on 6 matching bases. The last part of the DNA fits TRBJ2-7 better; the J call may be wrong. CDR3 sequence (DNA): TGTGCCAGCAGTGAAGCCAGGGGTTACGAGCAGTACTTC. Amino acids: CASSEARGYEQYF.